These 12 T cell receptor beta chains were sequenced from one sample in a study of T cells after posttransplantation cyclophosphamide. TCRdb's copy holds only in-frame clones and misses some; the assay was immunoSEQ multiplex PCR. The profile shows roughly 23,000 clones, more than 70% of them singletons. Controls had myeloablative marrow grafts with methotrexate and calcineurin inhibitor, sampled at 1 year. The sample in question was PBMCs, obtained after an allogeneic stem cell transplant with a calcineurin inhibitor and methotrexate. All receptors come from a female patient aged 50 to 65 who received an allogeneic stem cell transplant from an unrelated donor, was CMV-positive, and had chronic GVHD only. The T cells may partly be graft donor cells.

The gene calls are TRBV18 and TRBJ1-4; 10 bases agree with TRBD1. After removal of 4 bases from V and 3 bases from J, the junction contained 5 bases not matched to a gene. Germline assignment: CDR1 KGHSH and CDR2 LQKENI. CDR3 length: 16 residues. The CDR3 loop reads CASSRGTGVSNEKLFF. As DNA, the CDR3 is TGTGCCAGCTCACGAGGGACAGGGGTATCTAATGAAAAACTGTTTTTT.

The chain links TRBV5-4 to TRBJ2-1; weak D call: TRBD2 (6 bases). Germline V gene lookup returns CDR1 SGHNT and CDR2 YYREEE (reference sequence). V was clipped by 4 bases and J by 4 bases, with 12 bases between them. The CDR3 runs to 14 residues. CDR3 amino acids: CASSGGTPYNEQFF. The CDR3 DNA reads TGTGCCAGCAGCGGCGGGACTCCTTACAATGAGCAGTTCTTC.

The chain has TRBV6-6 and TRBJ1-6, with 9 bases aligning to TRBD1. Germline-derived CDR1 and CDR2 are MNHNY and SVGAGI (reference sequence). Germline trimming cut 6 bases from V and 8 bases from J; bases unmatched to any gene: 11. The CDR3 runs to 16 residues. The CDR3 reads CASRLPTGGKDSPLHF. The CDR3 nucleotides are TGTGCCAGCAGGCTTCCGACAGGGGGTAAGGATTCACCCCTCCACTTT.

The V gene is TRBV5-1, the J gene TRBJ2-3; TRBD2 matches at 11 bases. CDR3 size: 15 residues. Germline V CDR1 and CDR2: SGHRS, YFSETQ. Trimming at V came to 8 bases and at J to 0 bases, leaving 5 bases not matched to a gene. The CDR3 loop reads CASSGLAGSTDTQYF. The CDR3 coding sequence is TGCGCCAGTTCTGGACTAGCGGGTAGCACAGATACGCAGTATTTT. The complete variable domain, with remaining parts taken from reference TRBV5-1 and TRBJ2-3, reads KAGVTQTPRYLIKTRGQQVTLSCSPISGHRSVSWYQQTPGQGLQFLFEYFSETQRNKGNFPGRFSGRQFSNSRSEMNVSTLELGDSALYLCASSGLAGSTDTQYFGPGTRLTVL.

This clone has only one observation. V usage is TRBV29-1 and J usage is TRBJ1-1; TRBD1 matches at 8 bases. The CDR3 sequence is 12 residues long. The germline V gene has CDR1 SQVTM and CDR2 ANQGSEA. Losses at the gene ends were 7 bases for V and 6 bases for J; bases not matched to a gene: 7. CDR3 protein: CSGGQGSAEAFF. Written as DNA, the CDR3 is TGCAGCGGAGGACAGGGTTCAGCTGAAGCTTTCTTT.

This chain connects TRBV5-1 to TRBJ1-1, with 10 bases fitting TRBD1. With 4 bases clipped from V and 4 bases from J, the junction kept 7 bases outside the gene matches. CDR3 length equals 15 residues. The germline V gene encodes CDR1 SGHRS and CDR2 YFSETQ. CDR3 sequence reads: CASSEPDRGRTEAFF. For the CDR3, the DNA is TGCGCCAGCAGCGAGCCCGACAGGGGGCGCACTGAAGCTTTCTTT.

The chain has TRBV15 and TRBJ2-1; 9 positions agree with TRBD2. V shed 5 bases, J shed 5 bases, and the junction held 7 bases outside the gene matches. This CDR3 has 15 residues. Germline values: CDR1 LNHNV, CDR2 YYDKDF (reference sequence). The CDR3 loop reads CATSRRLAENNEQFF. CDR3 DNA sequence: TGTGCCACCAGCCGCCGACTAGCGGAGAACAATGAGCAGTTCTTC.

CDR3: CASIGGDPDTQYF. The DNA for the CDR3 is TGTGCCAGCATAGGGGGGGATCCAGATACGCAGTATTTT. The gene calls are TRBV27 and TRBJ2-3, with D maybe TRBD2 (7 bases). Trimming pared 7 bases from V and 4 bases from J, leaving 12 bases between. The CDR3 has 13 residues. CDR1 is MNHEY, CDR2 SMNVEV, per germline (reference sequence).

The V call is TRBV2, the J call TRBJ2-7, with 9 bases lining up with TRBD2. V was clipped by 6 bases and J by 10 bases; unmatched bases: 13. The germline CDR1 and CDR2 sequences are SNHLY and FYNNEI. This CDR3 has 14 residues. The CDR3 loop is CASRGGRSGRPQYF. The DNA for the CDR3 is TGTGCCAGCAGGGGGGGGCGAAGCGGGAGGCCTCAGTACTTC.

J is TRBJ2-2 and V is TRBV6-6, with 13 positions matching TRBD2. Germline values: CDR1 MNHNY, CDR2 SVGAGI (reference sequence). The CDR3 extends over 16 amino acids. V gave up 6 bases and J gave up 2 bases; unmatched junction bases: 3. The CDR3 spells CASSGLAGANTGELFF. In DNA form, the CDR3 reads TGTGCCAGCAGCGGACTAGCGGGAGCTAACACCGGGGAGCTGTTTTTT.

The rearrangement joins TRBV15 to TRBJ1-2; D might be TRBD1 (5 bases). The CDR3 is 17 residues long. Looked up from germline, CDR1 is LNHNV and CDR2 is YYDKDF (reference sequence). Trimming left V 3 bases short and J 4 bases short, with 21 bases between. CDR3 region: CATSSPHITGTVYGYTF. Written as DNA, the CDR3 is TGTGCCACCAGCAGCCCACACATTACCGGGACTGTCTATGGCTACACCTTC.

V gene TRBV4-1 combines with J gene TRBJ2-7; TRBD1 agrees at 8 bases. This CDR3 comprises 14 residues. V was pared by 3 bases and J by 4 bases, with 5 bases of the junction left unmatched. Germline V gene lookup returns CDR1 MGHRA and CDR2 YSYEKL. The CDR3 loop reads CASSHGRDRYEQYF. DNA for the CDR3: TGCGCCAGCAGCCACGGTCGGGACAGGTACGAGCAGTACTTC.